This T cell receptor beta chain appears in the sequencing data of a study of blood T cell repertoires in COVID-19 (dated by TCRdb to the early 2020s). Study-wide context: Samples covering the acute and convalescent phases of COVID-19 were provided by collaborators in the United States, Italy and Spain. The dataset comprised deeply sampled blood TCRbeta repertoires from subjects exposed to, actively infected with, or recovered from COVID-19. The material from the prospective study consisted of cDNA or gDNA derived from T cells, B-cell-depleted T cells, or PBMCs. A de-identified subject ID, COVID-19 status, age in years and sex were almost always included in the sample metadata. Where available, HLA class I and class II types were taken from metadata supplied by the sample provider and were not determined by assay-based typing. Samples came from the ongoing ImmuneRACE study (first 160 participants) plus 1,254 subjects from 6 global collaborators. A freely available public database, intended as a resource for researchers studying the immune response to SARS-CoV-2, is where the repertoires were released. Broader findings and caveats from the paper: The quantity of clinical and demographic metadata differed by source and by participant and was supplied without curation.

The collaborating institutions used their own protocols to collect whole blood in K2EDTA tubes. For TCRbeta analysis, collaborators shipped samples in one of three forms: frozen whole blood, isolated PBMCs, or DNA extracted from either of those sample types. Worth noting for this clone: Its target antigen remains unknown. Per-nucleotide qualities are absent, and no much larger clonotype sits a single base away.

Trimming takes 0 bases off V and 0 bases off J; junction bases not matched to a gene: 16. Counted from cysteine to phenylalanine, this CDR3 has 20 amino acids. Solely the CDR3 DNA is kept, with 60 bases framed from the first base. TCRbeta CDR3 regions were amplified from genomic DNA using the immunoSEQ Assay, a bias-controlled multiplex PCR. The original pipeline was this. The number of nucleated cells in each sample was estimated by amplification of reference gene primers within the assay. To quantify the absolute abundance of each unique TCRbeta CDR3 rearrangement, sequence reads were collapsed and filtered. For each sample, productive Simpson clonality was calculated by taking the square root of Simpson's diversity index across productive rearrangements. Imported from immuneACCESS, the table was reduced by TCRdb to in-frame sequences with V and J called. These copies leave out some clones; in studies compared against another copy, an unresolved V gene accounts for under half, and the cause of the remainder is not known. The V and J calls and clone size come from that table; D and trimming were worked out from the DNA. A total of 120,000 to 150,000 clones appear in this sample, 65% to 80% of them only once. Under 15% of the sample goes to the ten largest clones.

Here the chain combines TRBV23-1 and TRBJ2-5, and 7 bases in between align with TRBD2. TRBV23-1 is an ORF; its function is uncertain. The specimen was peripheral blood. The receptor's source is an elderly man with acute or convalescent COVID-19. The sequenced DNA is TGCGCCAGCAGTCAATCGATTTTTCATACGGGGGGAAAGTACCAAGAGACCCAGTACTTC. Its protein reads: CASSQSIFHTGGKYQETQYF.